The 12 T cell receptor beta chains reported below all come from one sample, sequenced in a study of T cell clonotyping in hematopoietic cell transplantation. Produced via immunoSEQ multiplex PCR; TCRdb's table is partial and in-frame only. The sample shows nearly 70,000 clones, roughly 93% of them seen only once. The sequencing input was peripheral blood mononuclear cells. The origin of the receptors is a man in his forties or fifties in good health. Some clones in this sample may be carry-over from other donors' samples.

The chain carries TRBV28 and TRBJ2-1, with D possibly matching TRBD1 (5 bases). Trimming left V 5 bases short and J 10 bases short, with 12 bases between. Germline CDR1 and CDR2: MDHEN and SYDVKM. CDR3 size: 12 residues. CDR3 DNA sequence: TGTGCCAGCAGTGTCGACAGACAAGAGCAGTTCTTC. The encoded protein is CASSVDRQEQFF.

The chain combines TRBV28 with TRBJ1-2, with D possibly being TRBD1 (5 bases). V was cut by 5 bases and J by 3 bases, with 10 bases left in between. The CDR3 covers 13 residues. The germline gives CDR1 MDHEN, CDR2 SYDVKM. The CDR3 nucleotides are TGTGCCAGCAGTCAGGGAAAGGACTATGGCTACACCTTC. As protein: CASSQGKDYGYTF.

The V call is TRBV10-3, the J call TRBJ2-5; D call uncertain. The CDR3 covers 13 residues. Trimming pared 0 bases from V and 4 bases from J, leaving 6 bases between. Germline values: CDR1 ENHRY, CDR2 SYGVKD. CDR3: CAISESKRETQYF. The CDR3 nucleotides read TGTGCCATCAGTGAGTCGAAGCGAGAGACCCAGTACTTC.

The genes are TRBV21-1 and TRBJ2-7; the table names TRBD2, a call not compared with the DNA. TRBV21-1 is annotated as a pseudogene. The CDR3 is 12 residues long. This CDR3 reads CASSNRSLEQYF. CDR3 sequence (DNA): TGTGCCAGCAGCAACCGGTCCCTCGAGCAGTACTTC.

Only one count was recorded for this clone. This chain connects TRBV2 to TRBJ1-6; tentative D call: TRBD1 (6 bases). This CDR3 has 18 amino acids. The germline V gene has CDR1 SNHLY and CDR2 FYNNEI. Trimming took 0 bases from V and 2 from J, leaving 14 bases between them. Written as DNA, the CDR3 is TGTGCCAGCAGTGAAGCTGAGGGCAGGGGACCCTATAATTCACCCCTCCACTTT. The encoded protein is CASSEAEGRGPYNSPLHF.

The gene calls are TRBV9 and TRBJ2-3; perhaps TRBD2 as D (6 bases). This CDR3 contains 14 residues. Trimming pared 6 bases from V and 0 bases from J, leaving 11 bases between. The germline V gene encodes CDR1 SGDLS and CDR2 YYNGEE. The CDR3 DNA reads TGTGCCAGCAACTCGGGGGTTAGCACAGATACGCAGTATTTT. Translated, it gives CASNSGVSTDTQYF.

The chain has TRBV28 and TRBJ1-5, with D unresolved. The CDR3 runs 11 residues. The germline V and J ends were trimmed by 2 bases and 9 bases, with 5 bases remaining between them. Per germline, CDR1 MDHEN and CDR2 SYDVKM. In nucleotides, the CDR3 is TGTGCCAGCAGTTTAGGACCGCCCCAGCATTTT. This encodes CASSLGPPQHF.

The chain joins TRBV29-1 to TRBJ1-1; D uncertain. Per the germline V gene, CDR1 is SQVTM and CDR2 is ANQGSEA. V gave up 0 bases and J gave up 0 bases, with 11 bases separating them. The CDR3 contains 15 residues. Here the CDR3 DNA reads TGCAGCGTTGAAGATTTTGAGTACTTGAACACTGAAGCTTTCTTT. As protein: CSVEDFEYLNTEAFF.

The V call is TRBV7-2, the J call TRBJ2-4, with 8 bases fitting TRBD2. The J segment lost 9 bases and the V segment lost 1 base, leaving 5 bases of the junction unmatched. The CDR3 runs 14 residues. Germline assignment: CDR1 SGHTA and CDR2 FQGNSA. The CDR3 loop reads CASSLGGTSGIQYF. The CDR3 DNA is TGTGCCAGCAGCTTAGGGGGAACTAGCGGCATTCAGTACTTC.

CDR3 amino acids: CSALDHYEQYF. CDR3 DNA: TGCAGTGCTCTAGATCACTACGAGCAGTACTTC. The rearrangement joins TRBV20-1 to TRBJ2-7; no reliable D call. The V gene's germline CDR1 is DFQATT and CDR2 SNEGSKA (reference sequence). The V end was cut by 5 bases, the J end by 3 bases, with 8 bases between. The CDR3 contains 11 residues.

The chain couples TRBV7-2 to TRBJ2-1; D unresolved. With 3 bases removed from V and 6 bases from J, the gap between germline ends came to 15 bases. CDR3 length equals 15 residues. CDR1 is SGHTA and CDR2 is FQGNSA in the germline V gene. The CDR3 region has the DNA TGTGCCAGCAGCTTTGACACGGGTCTCGGCAATGAGCAGTTCTTC. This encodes CASSFDTGLGNEQFF.

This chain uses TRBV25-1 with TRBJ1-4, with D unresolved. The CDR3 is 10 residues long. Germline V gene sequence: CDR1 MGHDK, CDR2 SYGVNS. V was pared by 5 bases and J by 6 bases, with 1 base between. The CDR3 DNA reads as TGTGCCAGCAGTCATGAAAAACTGTTTTTT. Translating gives CASSHEKLFF. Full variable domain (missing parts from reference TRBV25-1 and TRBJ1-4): EADIYQTPRYLVIGTGKKITLECSQTMGHDKMYWYQQDPGMELHLIHYSYGVNSTEKGDLSSESTVSRIRTEHFPLTLESARPSHTSQYLCASSHEKLFFGSGTQLSVL.